These 25 T cell receptor beta chains were sequenced from one sample in a study of blood T cells in healthy people across ages. Next came a second PCR, run for about 7 to 11 cycles, which used a sample-barcoded 5' primer along with a J-beta primer mix. TCRdb re-called the 5' RACE reads with MiXCR, one entry per CDR3 protein. The repertoire holds about 1.6 million distinct CDR3 sequences, with about 35% as singletons. Sequencing was performed on blood. Every receptor here comes from a woman in her twenties or thirties in good health.

Concerning this clonotype: Possible read error: a much larger clone is one base away. This chain connects TRBV28 to TRBJ2-1; D gene uncertain. The CDR3 spans 12 residues. Germline values: CDR1 MDHEN, CDR2 SYDVKM. The CDR3 DNA sequence: TGTGCCAGCAGCTTAAGGGTCAATGAGCGGTTCTTC. This codes for CASSLRVNERFF.

The chain is built from TRBV9 and TRBJ2-5, with TRBD2 identical over 8 bases. Germline values: CDR1 SGDLS, CDR2 YYNGEE. The CDR3 consists of 14 residues. V gave up 6 bases and J gave up 2 bases; unmatched junction bases: 6. CDR3 protein: CASKGREEQETQYF. The CDR3 region has the DNA TGTGCCAGCAAGGGGCGGGAGGAACAAGAGACCCAGTACTTC.

The gene calls are TRBV13 and TRBJ2-7, with TRBD2 matching over 14 bases. The J call may be wrong; the DNA end is better matched by TRBJ2-5. This CDR3 is 16 amino acids long. CDR1 is PRHDT, CDR2 FYEKMQ, per germline (reference sequence). CDR3 bases: TGTGCCAGCAGCTTAGGGGGACTAGCGGGGGCGGAGACCCAGTACTTC. Translated, it gives CASSLGGLAGAETQYF.

Ten or more counts support this clonotype. The V call is TRBV10-3, the J call TRBJ2-7; a weak D match, TRBD1 (5 bases). Germline values: CDR1 ENHRY, CDR2 SYGVKD. The V gene lost 1 base and the J gene lost 6 bases, with 16 bases spanning the gap. This CDR3 has 15 amino acids. CDR3 DNA: TGTGCCATCAGTGAGTTCGAAGGGGCCGCGAGCGAGCAGTACTTC. Protein: CAISEFEGAASEQYF.

This clonotype has only a few counts. This chain uses TRBV13 with TRBJ2-3, with 7 bases lining up with TRBD1. The CDR3 consists of 13 residues. The V gene's germline CDR1 is PRHDT and CDR2 FYEKMQ (reference sequence). Trimming took 10 bases from V and 2 from J; bases not matched to a gene: 6. In DNA, the CDR3 is TGTGCCATCCGGGACAGACTCACAGATACGCAGTATTTT. It is translated as CAIRDRLTDTQYF.

The chain uses TRBV6-2 or TRBV6-3 and TRBJ2-5; either TRBD1 or TRBD2 may supply D (5 bases each). In germline, CDR1 is MNHEY, CDR2 SVGEGT. V was clipped by 4 bases and J by 2 bases, with 11 bases between them. The CDR3 runs to 14 residues. The DNA of the CDR3 is TGTGCCAGCAGTTTCTGGGGGATACAAGAGACCCAGTACTTC. Translation: CASSFWGIQETQYF.

This clonotype has just a few counts. The chain has TRBV5-1 and TRBJ2-5, with unresolved D. TRBJ2-7 matches the DNA end more closely, so the J call is doubtful. Germline-derived CDR1 and CDR2 are SGHRS and YFSETQ. The CDR3 is 15 amino acids. The DNA for the CDR3 is TGCGCCAGCAGCTTGGGTGGGGATCAACTGGGCGAGCAGTACTTC. Amino acids: CASSLGGDQLGEQYF.

This chain joins TRBV28 and TRBJ2-5; D tentatively reads TRBD1 or TRBD2 (5 bases each). Germline V gene lookup returns CDR1 MDHEN and CDR2 SYDVKM. The CDR3 length is 12 residues. The V end was cut by 10 bases, the J end by 4 bases, with 13 bases between. CDR3 in amino acids: CATLGPGETQYF. The CDR3 DNA reads as TGTGCCACCTTGGGACCGGGAGAGACCCAGTACTTC.

This clonotype was seen only a few times. The chain carries TRBV3-1 and TRBJ2-5; maybe TRBD2 (5 bases). Germline CDR1 and CDR2: LGHDT and YNNKEL (reference sequence). The CDR3 is 16 amino acids. Trimming took off 0 bases at V and 7 bases at J, with 18 bases between the two ends. The CDR3 is CASSQEGSARWGTQYF. Here the CDR3 DNA reads TGTGCCAGCAGCCAAGAAGGGAGCGCCCGTTGGGGGACCCAGTACTTC.

This sequence joins TRBV20-1 and TRBJ2-7; D is undetermined. Trimming cost V 0 bases and J 1 base, with 7 bases left between them. This CDR3 has 13 residues. Germline V CDR1 and CDR2: DFQATT, SNEGSKA (reference sequence). CDR3 sequence: CSAREGNSYEQYF. CDR3 in DNA: TGCAGTGCTAGAGAAGGGAATTCCTACGAGCAGTACTTC.

The chain couples TRBV7-9 to TRBJ2-1; D unresolved. V was clipped by 1 base and J by 2 bases, with 9 bases between them. Germline V gene lookup returns CDR1 SEHNR and CDR2 FQNEAQ (reference sequence). CDR3 length equals 15 residues. This CDR3 is CASSLDVSTYNEQFF. The CDR3 nucleotides read TGTGCCAGCAGCTTAGATGTGTCCACCTACAATGAGCAGTTCTTC.

The chain uses TRBV27 and TRBJ2-5; D is unclear. The end of the DNA aligns better with TRBJ2-7, so the J call may be wrong. This CDR3 spans 15 amino acids. Germline CDR1 MNHEY, CDR2 SMNVEV (reference sequence). For the CDR3, the DNA is TGTGCCAGCAGCACCGTTTACCTGACCTCGAGCGAGCAGTACTTC. Its translation: CASSTVYLTSSEQYF.

This clonotype was seen a handful of times. J is TRBJ2-5 and V is TRBV6-2 or TRBV6-3; 9 bases are a match to TRBD2. CDR3 size: 14 residues. CDR1 is MNHEY and CDR2 is SVGEGT in the germline V gene. V dropped 5 bases and J dropped 6; count of bases not matched to a gene: 7. The chain's CDR3 is CASSSGGFQKTQYF. The CDR3 coding sequence is TGTGCCAGCAGTAGCGGGGGGTTTCAGAAGACCCAGTACTTC.

This clonotype was seen a few times. J is TRBJ2-7 and V is TRBV7-9; 7 nucleotides agree with TRBD1. CDR1 and CDR2 (germline): SEHNR, FQNEAQ (reference sequence). This CDR3 contains 15 residues. J was trimmed by 2 bases and V by 5 bases; bases with no gene match: 9. In DNA, the CDR3 is TGTGCCAGCAGCACAACAGGGGACCCGACCTACGAGCAGTACTTC. Amino acid sequence: CASSTTGDPTYEQYF.

The J gene is TRBJ2-3, the V gene TRBV20-1; 10 nucleotides match TRBD2. CDR3 length equals 16 residues. Losses at the gene ends were 1 base for V and 2 bases for J; bases not matched to a gene: 6. The germline V gene has CDR1 DFQATT and CDR2 SNEGSKA (reference sequence). The CDR3 sequence: CSARVTGTSDTDTQYF. As DNA, the CDR3 is TGCAGTGCTAGAGTCACGGGGACTAGCGACACAGATACGCAGTATTTT.

This clonotype was seen a few times. The rearrangement uses TRBV7-9 and TRBJ2-2; D is possibly TRBD1 (6 bases). This CDR3 spans 16 amino acids. V lost 6 bases and J lost 3, with 17 bases in between. CDR1 SEHNR and CDR2 FQNEAQ come from the germline V gene (reference sequence). In DNA form, the CDR3 reads TGTGCCAGCAGGCGCTTGACAGGTGCCTACACCGGGGAGCTGTTTTTT. It specifies CASRRLTGAYTGELFF.

V and J are TRBV7-3 and TRBJ2-5; no definite D call. Trimming left V 2 bases short and J 1 base short, with 11 bases between. The CDR3 totals 15 residues. The germline CDR1 and CDR2 sequences are SGHTA and FQGTGA. The CDR3 here is CASSLGGSSQETQYF. CDR3 nucleotides: TGTGCCAGCAGCTTAGGTGGGTCGTCCCAAGAGACCCAGTACTTC.

The rearrangement joins TRBV5-4 to TRBJ2-3; perhaps TRBD2 as D (6 bases). The CDR3 sequence is 15 residues long. CDR1 and CDR2 from the germline V gene are SGHNT and YYREEE (reference sequence). V was cut by 4 bases and J by 3 bases, with 15 bases left in between. CDR3 DNA sequence: TGTGCCAGCAGCCCTCTACCTGCGGGGACAGATACGCAGTATTTT. Protein sequence: CASSPLPAGTDTQYF.

The chain is built from TRBV3-1 and TRBJ2-1; 13 positions agree with TRBD2. The CDR3 is 14 residues long. V was clipped by 9 bases and J by 10 bases; unmatched bases: 9. Germline CDR1 and CDR2: LGHDT and YNNKEL (reference sequence). CDR3 sequence (DNA): TGTGCCAGTAAGGGGACTAGCGGGGCTAGGGAGCAGTTCTTC. The encoded protein is CASKGTSGAREQFF.

This clonotype has more than one count but fewer than ten. The rearrangement uses TRBV5-1 and TRBJ2-1; 9 nucleotides align to TRBD2. The CDR3 runs 16 residues. Trimming cost V 0 bases and J 4 bases; bases outside gene matches: 5. CDR1 is SGHRS and CDR2 is YFSETQ in the germline V gene. Written as DNA, the CDR3 is TGCGCCAGCAGCTTGGACAGGACTAGCGTTTACAATGAGCAGTTCTTC. It is translated as CASSLDRTSVYNEQFF. The full variable domain, with the rest looked up from reference TRBV5-1 and TRBJ2-1, is KAGVTQTPRYLIKTRGQQVTLSCSPISGHRSVSWYQQTPGQGLQFLFEYFSETQRNKGNFPGRFSGRQFSNSRSEMNVSTLELGDSALYLCASSLDRTSVYNEQFFGPGTRLTVL.

This clonotype was seen a few times. The gene calls are TRBV27 and TRBJ2-7; the match to TRBD2 covers 14 bases. V dropped 6 bases and J dropped 6; count of bases not matched to a gene: 7. The CDR3 has 15 amino acids. Looked up from germline, CDR1 is MNHEY and CDR2 is SMNVEV (reference sequence). The CDR3 coding sequence is TGTGCCAGCAGAATGGGACTAGCGGGAGAAGGCGAGCAGTACTTC. Encoded protein: CASRMGLAGEGEQYF.

V and J are TRBV9 and TRBJ1-2, with D tentatively TRBD1 (6 bases). The germline V and J ends were trimmed by 3 bases and 2 bases, with 11 bases remaining between them. Germline V gene lookup returns CDR1 SGDLS and CDR2 YYNGEE. The CDR3 has 14 amino acids. In DNA, the CDR3 is TGTGCCAGCAGCGCTACAGGGATCAACTATGGCTACACCTTC. Residues: CASSATGINYGYTF. The complete variable domain, with remaining parts taken from reference TRBV9 and TRBJ1-2, reads DSGVTQTPKHLITATGQRVTLRCSPRSGDLSVYWYQQSLDQGLQFLIQYYNGEERAKGNILERFSAQQFPDLHSELNLSSLELGDSALYFCASSATGINYGYTFGSGTRLTVV.

Worth noting for this clonotype: Relative to the germline gene, one junction end is altered; a read error may explain this. The V gene is TRBV6-2 or TRBV6-3, the J gene TRBJ1-1; TRBD1 matches at 7 bases. The CDR3 is 14 residues long. The germline V gene has CDR1 MNHEY and CDR2 SVGEGT. The CDR3, as DNA: TGTGCCAGCACCAGGACAGGAGATAACACTGAAACTTTCTTT. Encoded protein: CASTRTGDNTETFF.

This clonotype was observed a handful of times. The V gene is TRBV3-1, the J gene TRBJ2-2; no clear D gene. CDR3 length: 17 amino acids. Germline V gene data show CDR1 as LGHDT and CDR2 as YNNKEL (reference sequence). The V gene lost 3 bases and the J gene lost 1 base, with 15 bases spanning the gap. The CDR3 here is CASSHMRLKLNTGELFF. The CDR3 nucleotides read TGTGCCAGCAGCCATATGCGTTTGAAACTGAACACCGGGGAGCTGTTTTTT.

The chain couples TRBV5-1 to TRBJ2-1; 9 bases match TRBD2. V lost 1 base and J lost 8; bases outside the gene matches: 13. Per germline, CDR1 SGHRS and CDR2 YFSETQ. The CDR3 runs 17 residues. The CDR3 DNA sequence: TGCGCCAGCAGCTTGACAGTCAGCGGGGGGACCATGGATGAGCAGTTCTTC. It encodes CASSLTVSGGTMDEQFF.